A single sample is the source of the 29 T cell receptor beta chains below, sequenced in a study of CD8+CD57+ T cells in acquired aplastic anemia. Profiling of TCR beta VDJ combinations and CDR3 sequences used genomic DNA as template. TCRdb analysed the reads with MiXCR anew, one entry per CDR3 protein. The sample includes 180,000 or so distinct CDR3 sequences, roughly half seen only once; the top ten take 1.8%. Only patients with CD8+CD57+ cell expansion on flow cytometry were chosen for sequencing. The sequenced material came from sorted CD4+, CD8+, or CD8+CD57+ T cells (not recorded which) from PBMCs. Source of these receptors: a human donor with aplastic anemia.

J is TRBJ1-4 and V is TRBV7-9; 7 positions match TRBD1. V lost 4 bases to trimming and J lost 8 bases; unmatched junction nucleotides: 7. The CDR3 contains 14 residues. CDR1 is SEHNR and CDR2 is FQNEAQ in the germline V gene (reference sequence). CDR3 sequence (DNA): TGTGCCAGCAGCTCCGGGACAGTGCTGGAAAAACTGTTTTTT. Amino acids: CASSSGTVLEKLFF.

Ten or more counts support this clonotype. This sequence joins TRBV6-5 and TRBJ2-7; 10 bases map to TRBD2. CDR3 length equals 16 residues. Germline assignment: CDR1 MNHEY and CDR2 SVGAGI. J lost 5 bases, V lost 3 bases, and 10 bases had no gene match. Here the CDR3 DNA reads TGTGCCAGCAGTTATATGACTAGCGGGCCCTCAGACGAGCAGTACTTC. This gives the protein CASSYMTSGPSDEQYF.

This rearrangement joins TRBV2 to TRBJ2-1; possible D gene TRBD1, 5 bases. This CDR3 is built from 14 residues. In germline, CDR1 is SNHLY, CDR2 FYNNEI. The V end was cut by 2 bases, the J end by 1 base, with 6 bases between. CDR3 sequence: CASSEQGSYNEQFF. The CDR3 bases are TGTGCCAGCAGTGAACAGGGATCCTACAATGAGCAGTTCTTC.

The sample holds many counts of this clonotype. The chain couples TRBV5-4 to TRBJ2-2; D might be TRBD1 (5 bases). V was trimmed by 0 bases and J by 5 bases, leaving 20 bases between them. Germline CDR1 and CDR2: SGHNT and YYREEE (reference sequence). CDR3 length: 18 residues. The CDR3: CASSLARQRQGGTGELFF. The CDR3, as DNA: TGTGCCAGCAGCTTGGCCCGGCAACGGCAGGGTGGGACCGGGGAGCTGTTTTTT.

There are a few counts of this clonotype. The chain joins TRBV7-4 to TRBJ1-6; 7 bases match TRBD1. Germline CDR1 SGHVT, CDR2 SQSDAQ. The CDR3 consists of 13 residues. V trimming: 6 bases; J trimming: 8 bases; junction bases outside the gene matches: 4. In DNA form, the CDR3 reads TGTGCCAGCAGTTTCGGGACAGATTCACCCCTCCACTTT. Translating gives CASSFGTDSPLHF.

This clonotype has a count of ten or more. The chain is built from TRBV6-4 and TRBJ2-7, with D perhaps matching TRBD1 (6 bases). Deletions cut 7 bases from V and 3 bases from J, with 25 bases between. The CDR3 runs 17 residues. Germline lookup yields CDR1 MRHNA and CDR2 SNTAGT. CDR3 DNA: TGTGCCAGCATTAAAGGGCCTGTTTGGGACACCGACTACGAGCAGTACTTC. Amino acid sequence: CASIKGPVWDTDYEQYF.

This chain links TRBV29-1 with TRBJ2-3; 11 bases line up with TRBD1. The CDR3 has 14 residues. With 2 bases clipped from V and 9 bases from J, the junction kept 7 bases outside the gene matches. Germline CDR1 and CDR2: SQVTM and ANQGSEA. The CDR3 region is CSVEQGTGGWTQYF. The CDR3 bases are TGCAGCGTTGAACAAGGGACAGGGGGGTGGACGCAGTATTTT.

V and J are TRBV20-1 and TRBJ2-7; the match to TRBD2 covers 13 bases. The V gene's germline CDR1 is DFQATT and CDR2 SNEGSKA (reference sequence). Trimming cost V 6 bases and J 2 bases; bases outside gene matches: 7. This CDR3 has 15 residues. In DNA, the CDR3 is TGCAGTGCCACCGGACTAGCGGGAGAAGCCTACGAGCAGTACTTC. It yields the protein CSATGLAGEAYEQYF.

Concerning this clonotype: A much larger clone is a single base away; this may be a read error. This chain joins TRBV5-4 and TRBJ2-1; 10 positions agree with TRBD2. CDR3 length: 16 residues. V lost 0 bases and J lost 9; bases outside the gene matches: 9. Germline V gives CDR1 SGHNT, CDR2 YYREEE (reference sequence). The CDR3 spells CASSLVPTSGYIEQFF. For the CDR3, the DNA is TGTGCCAGCAGCTTGGTGCCGACTAGCGGGTATATTGAGCAGTTCTTC.

The table lists this clonotype with many counts. This chain connects TRBV20-1 to TRBJ2-4; possibly TRBD1 for D (5 bases). The germline CDR1 and CDR2 sequences are DFQATT and SNEGSKA (reference sequence). Trimming shortened V by 5 bases and J by 8 bases, and 16 bases separated the two germline ends. The CDR3 has 13 amino acids. In DNA form, the CDR3 reads TGCAGTGCTCTCCCACCAGCAGGGTACATTCAGTACTTC. Protein sequence: CSALPPAGYIQYF.

This rearrangement joins TRBV18 to TRBJ2-5; D gene uncertain. Trimming stripped 6 bases from V and 5 bases from J, with 13 bases between. The CDR3 totals 13 residues. Germline V gene lookup returns CDR1 KGHSH and CDR2 LQKENI. This CDR3 is CASSSGAAETQYF. As DNA, the CDR3 is TGTGCCAGCTCGTCTGGAGCTGCCGAGACCCAGTACTTC.

This clonotype was seen repeatedly, ten times or more. The chain recombines TRBV28 with TRBJ1-2; D gene unclear. V shed 5 bases and J shed 4 bases, with 14 bases lying between them. Germline V gives CDR1 MDHEN, CDR2 SYDVKM. The CDR3 covers 14 residues. The CDR3 DNA follows: TGTGCCAGCAGTCCGCGCGGACGTGGCTATGGCTACACCTTC. Residues: CASSPRGRGYGYTF.

This chain links TRBV2 with TRBJ1-1; maybe TRBD1 (5 bases). This CDR3 region has 16 residues. CDR1 is SNHLY, CDR2 FYNNEI, per germline. The V and J ends lost 2 bases and 1 base respectively, with 14 bases between them. This CDR3 is CASSEQAFGQNTEAFF. The CDR3 region has the DNA TGTGCCAGCAGTGAACAAGCCTTTGGACAGAACACTGAAGCTTTCTTT.

In this sample, this clonotype turned up many times. The V gene is TRBV4-3, the J gene TRBJ1-2; 8 bases align to TRBD1. Germline CDR1 reads LGHNA; CDR2 reads YSLEER. Trimming at V came to 3 bases and at J to 6 bases, leaving 3 bases not matched to a gene. The CDR3 contains 13 residues. CDR3 sequence (DNA): TGCGCCAGCAGCCAGACAGGGGTCAATGGCTACACCTTC. Translating gives CASSQTGVNGYTF.

CDR3 amino acids: CSASEWRETQYF. Written as DNA, the CDR3 is TGCAGTGCCAGTGAGTGGCGGGAGACCCAGTACTTC. The chain links TRBV20-1 to TRBJ2-5; D ambiguous. There are 12 residues in the CDR3. V was cut by 6 bases and J by 5 bases, with 13 bases left in between. Per the germline V gene, CDR1 is DFQATT and CDR2 is SNEGSKA (reference sequence).

The chain uses TRBV24-1 and TRBJ2-2; 8 bases fit TRBD1. The CDR3 totals 13 residues. With V trimmed by 4 bases and J by 13 bases, 7 bases remained unmatched. Germline V gene lookup returns CDR1 KGHDR and CDR2 SFDVKD. The CDR3 sequence is CATSDPDREGLFF. The CDR3, as DNA: TGTGCCACCAGTGACCCGGACAGGGAAGGGCTGTTTTTT.

The V gene is TRBV11-2, the J gene TRBJ2-7; 8 bases agree with TRBD2. Germline lookup yields CDR1 SGHAT and CDR2 FQNNGV. Trimming took 1 base from V and 6 from J; bases not matched to a gene: 11. The CDR3 length is 16 residues. The CDR3 nucleotides read TGTGCCAGCAGCTTAGTGGCGGCGGGAGGATCGGGCGAGCAGTACTTC. Translating gives CASSLVAAGGSGEQYF.

This clonotype ranks as medium-sized. The conserved phenylalanine or tryptophan is not found at the CDR3 terminus, so this likely reflects a read error. The DNA is omitted, as the CDR3 cannot be located on it reliably, and the CDR3 follows TCRdb's listing. The V call is TRBV29-1, the J call TRBJ2-7; no check of the table's D call, TRBD1, against the DNA was made. Germline V gene lookup returns CDR1 SQVTM and CDR2 ANQGSEA. The CDR3 adds up to 10 amino acids, both ends counted. The CDR3 is CSVEQGAMYL.

The table lists this clonotype with many counts. The CDR3 DNA follows: TGTGCCAGTAGTAGGGACGTCTCTGGGGCCAACGTCCTGACTTTC. Protein sequence: CASSRDVSGANVLTF. The chain has TRBV19 and TRBJ2-6; D assignment may be TRBD1 or TRBD2 (5 bases each). V gave up 4 bases and J gave up 0 bases, with 7 bases separating them. This CDR3 has 15 amino acids. Germline CDR1 LNHDA, CDR2 SQIVND (reference sequence).

This clonotype was counted ten times or more. The V call is TRBV10-3, the J call TRBJ1-1; 9 bases align to TRBD1. This CDR3 contains 19 residues. CDR1 and CDR2 (germline): ENHRY, SYGVKD. Germline trimming cut 6 bases from V and 3 bases from J; bases unmatched to any gene: 20. CDR3 in DNA: TGTGCCATCAGCAGCCGCGGGACAGGGCAACCATCCCTGGACACTGAAGCTTTCTTT. Residues: CAISSRGTGQPSLDTEAFF.

The sample holds many counts of this clonotype. This chain connects TRBV19 to TRBJ2-1; D assignment may be TRBD1 or TRBD2 (5 bases each). CDR3 length: 15 residues. Germline CDR1 is LNHDA and CDR2 is SQIVND (reference sequence). V was shortened by 7 bases and J by 3 bases, with 16 bases between the two germline ends. The CDR3: CASISVWGFYNEQFF. The DNA of the CDR3 is TGTGCCAGTATTTCTGTTTGGGGGTTCTACAATGAGCAGTTCTTC.

This clonotype was counted only a few times. The V call is TRBV11-2, the J call TRBJ2-1, with TRBD2 matching over 10 bases. The length of the CDR3 is 14 residues. Germline trimming cut 3 bases from V and 9 bases from J; bases unmatched to any gene: 5. Germline CDR1 is SGHAT and CDR2 is FQNNGV. The CDR3 here is CASSLSSGSSEQFF. The CDR3, as DNA: TGTGCCAGCAGCTTGTCTAGCGGGAGTAGTGAGCAGTTCTTC.

In its sample, this clonotype was seen many times. This chain uses TRBV5-5 with TRBJ2-1; D may be TRBD1 (6 bases). Germline loops: CDR1 SGHKS, CDR2 YYEKEE (reference sequence). Trimming stripped 0 bases from V and 4 bases from J, with 8 bases between. The CDR3 length is 14 residues. The DNA of the CDR3 is TGTGCCAGCAGCTTGGTGCAGGGGTACAATGAGCAGTTCTTC. It codes for CASSLVQGYNEQFF.

This clonotype was observed once. CDR3 sequence (DNA): TGTGCCACCAGCAGAGACGAGTATTCGGGGGGCTACAATGAGCAGTTCTTC. As protein: CATSRDEYSGGYNEQFF. V and J are TRBV15 and TRBJ2-1, with TRBD2 matching over 7 bases. V lost 0 bases and J lost 3; bases outside the gene matches: 8. The CDR3 extends over 17 amino acids. Looked up from germline, CDR1 is LNHNV and CDR2 is YYDKDF (reference sequence).

This chain joins TRBV12-3 or TRBV12-4 and TRBJ1-1; D may be TRBD1 (5 bases). CDR3 length: 14 amino acids. V was clipped by 5 bases and J by 1 base, with 11 bases between them. The CDR3 DNA is TGTGCCAGCAGTGTAACAGGATCGAACACTGAAGCTTTCTTT. This sequence encodes CASSVTGSNTEAFF.

The gene calls are TRBV7-9 and TRBJ2-1, with D tentatively TRBD1 (6 bases). V was trimmed by 7 bases and J by 4 bases, leaving 11 bases between them. Germline V gene sequence: CDR1 SEHNR, CDR2 FQNEAQ (reference sequence). This CDR3 is 13 amino acids long. The CDR3, as DNA: TGTGCCAGCAAAGAGGGGGTTTACAATGAGCAGTTCTTC. Its translation: CASKEGVYNEQFF.

The chain couples TRBV10-3 to TRBJ2-2; D gene uncertain. The length of the CDR3 is 14 residues. CDR1 is ENHRY and CDR2 is SYGVKD in the germline V gene. Trimming took 11 bases from V and 4 from J, leaving 17 bases between them. CDR3 in DNA: TGTGCCCTCCAACCTGACTCGATCACCGGGGAGCTGTTTTTT. It encodes CALQPDSITGELFF.

This clonotype was detected many times. CDR3 in amino acids: CASRGDRVNNQPQHF. DNA of the CDR3: TGTGCCAGCAGGGGGGACAGGGTGAACAATCAGCCCCAGCATTTT. The chain employs TRBV2 and TRBJ1-5; 9 bases fit TRBD1. Germline values: CDR1 SNHLY, CDR2 FYNNEI. This CDR3 has 15 amino acids. V dropped 6 bases and J dropped 3; count of bases not matched to a gene: 6.

The V and J genes are TRBV19 and TRBJ2-7; D remains unclear. The CDR3 consists of 12 residues. Germline CDR1 reads LNHDA; CDR2 reads SQIVND (reference sequence). V was trimmed by 4 bases and J by 2 bases, leaving 6 bases between them. CDR3 DNA sequence: TGTGCCAGTAGTAACAGTCCCTACGAGCAGTACTTC. Its protein product is CASSNSPYEQYF.